These T cell receptor beta chains were read from a single sample in a study of CD4 and CD8 cells across lung adenocarcinoma regions. TCRdb re-called the PCR reads through MiXCR, storing one row per CDR3 protein. The sample carries almost 7,000 distinct CDR3 sequences, roughly half recorded once. The sequencing input was CD8+ T cells from the center of a lung tumor. These receptor sequences come from a male donor with lung adenocarcinoma. The CD4 and CD8 labels of this study may be unreliable. CDR3s include the opening cysteine and the closing phenylalanine or tryptophan. The D gene is left open where the match is weak. Clone size is shown for a subset of rows, as once, few, many or a class of expanded clone.

v_call	clone_size	d_call	j_call	cdr3_nt	cdr3_aa
TRBV6-1	.	.	TRBJ1-1	TGTGCCAGCAGTGACCCCCACAGGGACGTGAACACTGAAGCTTTCTTT	CASSDPHRDVNTEAFF
TRBV7-2	.	.	TRBJ2-1	TGTGCCAGCAGCTTAACCGGGACCGCGAATGAGCAGTTCTTC	CASSLTGTANEQFF
TRBV6-1	.	.	TRBJ2-1	TGTGCCAGCAGTGAACGGGGAGGGGGCAATGAGCAGTTCTTC	CASSERGGGNEQFF
TRBV10-1	.	.	TRBJ2-2	TGCGCCAGCAGTGAAGCACTGGCTGTGAGCACAGGTACGCTGTTTTTT	CASSEALAVSTGTLFF
TRBV27	few	.	TRBJ2-2	TGTGCCAGCAGTTTCAGTAGCGGGAACACCGGGGAGCTGTTTTTT	CASSFSSGNTGELFF
TRBV5-1	.	TRBD2	TRBJ2-7	TGCGCCAGCTCGGTGACTAGCGCAATCGAGCAGTACTTC	CASSVTSAIEQYF
TRBV4-2	.	TRBD2	TRBJ2-3	TGTGCCAGCAGCGACGATAAAGCGGGAGGCGGGGATACGCAGTATTTT	CASSDDKAGGGDTQYF
TRBV27	.	.	TRBJ1-6	TGTGCCAGCAGTTCAGGGTTTGGGTCCTATAATTCACCCCTCCACTTT	CASSSGFGSYNSPLHF
TRBV12-3/TRBV12-4	few	.	TRBJ2-3	TGTGCCACAGGGAGAACAGATACGCAGTATTTT	CATGRTDTQYF
TRBV6-5	.	TRBD1	TRBJ2-7	TGTGCCAGCAGCCGACGGGACAGCCATTATGAGCAGTACTTC	CASSRRDSHYEQYF
TRBV6-1	medium-sized	.	TRBJ1-1	TGTGCCAGCCCCTCCTTGGGGTACACTGAAGCTTTCTTT	CASPSLGYTEAFF
TRBV6-1	.	.	TRBJ2-1	TGTGCCAGCAGTGATGAGGCAGGGAGTTACAATGAGCAGTTCTTC	CASSDEAGSYNEQFF
TRBV10-3	.	.	TRBJ2-3	TGTGCCATCAGTGACTCTGGGGCGGGCTCGAATACGCAGTATTTT	CAISDSGAGSNTQYF
TRBV6-4	few	.	TRBJ2-7	TGTGCCAGCAGTGACCTGACAGTATTCTCCTACGAGCAGTACTTC	CASSDLTVFSYEQYF
TRBV6-1	.	.	TRBJ2-7	TGTGCCAGCGGGGGGCCGGGAATCTACGAGCAGTACTTC	CASGGPGIYEQYF
TRBV10-1	.	TRBD1	TRBJ2-2	TGCGCCAGCAGGGCAGGGGGCACCGCCGGGGAGCTGTTTTTT	CASRAGGTAGELFF
TRBV27	.	TRBD1	TRBJ1-5	TGTGCCAGCAGAAGGACAGGACGCGATCAGCCCCAGCATTTT	CASRRTGRDQPQHF
TRBV27	.	.	TRBJ1-6	TGTGCCAGCAGTCCCCGTTTCGGGTCACCGAATAATTCACCCCTCCACTTT	CASSPRFGSPNNSPLHF
TRBV6-1	.	TRBD1	TRBJ2-3	TGTGCCAGCAGACAGGGGCTAGAGGCTGCGCGTACAGATACGCAGTATTTT	CASRQGLEAARTDTQYF